What follows is one TCR beta chain and its context. Using immunoSEQ multiplex PCR, the repertoire was profiled, and TCRdb retains in-frame clones only, with some absent. This sample yields some 160,000 clones, of which 89% are seen a single time; roughly 2.8% belongs to the top ten. The CDR3 runs 16 residues. V lost 6 bases and J lost 2, with 19 bases in between. Germline V CDR1 and CDR2: MRHNA, SNTAGT. The data are from a study of blood T cell repertoires in COVID-19. The clonotype originates from a man between 60 and 75 years old with acute or convalescent COVID-19. The sample comprised peripheral blood. The chain uses TRBV6-4 and TRBJ1-1; no definite D call. CDR3 nucleotide sequence: TGTGCCAGCAGCGCGTCCGAGGTTCGGGGAAACACTGAAGCTTTCTTT. This encodes CASSASEVRGNTEAFF.